The 3 T cell receptor beta chains below all came from one sample that was sequenced in a study of T-cell reconstitution after alpha-beta-depleted transplantation in children. Molecular barcoding with unique molecular identifiers was used for the TCRbeta library. TCRdb independently ran MiXCR on the PCR reads; one entry per CDR3 protein. The table records hundreds of thousands of distinct CDR3 sequences, about 10% of them present only once. Material: PBMCs from the stem cell graft donor, obtained from the stem cell graft. These receptors all come from a human donor who donated a stem cell graft to a child with acute myeloid leukemia.

V is TRBV24-1 and J is TRBJ2-3; 13 nucleotides align to TRBD2. The CDR3 loop spans 20 amino acids. The V gene end was trimmed by 5 bases and the J gene end by 2 bases; junction bases not matched to a gene: 15. Germline CDR1 is KGHDR and CDR2 is SFDVKD. The CDR3 DNA reads TGTGCCACCAGTGGCCGACTAGCGGGAGGCGTCGCGGCCCCCACAGATACGCAGTATTTT. It yields the protein CATSGRLAGGVAAPTDTQYF.

V and J are TRBV10-3 and TRBJ2-7; a weak D match, TRBD1 (5 bases). Germline CDR1 reads ENHRY; CDR2 reads SYGVKD. The V gene lost 3 bases and the J gene lost 3 bases, with 6 bases spanning the gap. This CDR3 spans 12 amino acids. DNA for the CDR3: TGTGCCATCAGTGAACAGGACTACGAGCAGTACTTC. Translating it yields CAISEQDYEQYF.

V is TRBV20-1 and J is TRBJ2-7; no clear D gene. This CDR3 contains 12 residues. From germline, CDR1 is DFQATT and CDR2 SNEGSKA (reference sequence). V lost 2 bases to trimming and J lost 2 bases, with 7 bases between them. For the CDR3, the DNA is TGCAGTGCTAGATCGTACACCTACGAGCAGTACTTC. Its protein is CSARSYTYEQYF.